The sample holds a few counts of the clone carrying this T cell receptor beta chain. The data were taken from a study of blood T cell repertoires in COVID-19. Study context: Samples representing acute and convalescent COVID-19 were sourced from the United States, Italy and Spain. PBMCs, B-cell-depleted T cells, or T cells were the source of the cDNA or gDNA that made up the material.

Per the original methods: Nucleated cell counts were estimated from reference gene primer amplification. Profiled with immunoSEQ multiplex PCR; TCRdb holds only in-frame clones, not every one. The D gene and trimming were derived from the DNA, and the V and J assignments and clone size from that table. This table holds around 320,000 clones, over 85% found once. V was clipped by 4 bases and J by 8 bases, with 12 bases between them. The CDR3 covers 14 residues. Germline assignment: CDR1 SNHLY and CDR2 FYNNEI. The clonotype originates from a young woman with COVID-19, enrolled during active disease. This rearrangement joins TRBV2 to TRBJ1-6; tentatively, D is TRBD1 (5 bases). The source material was peripheral blood. CDR3 sequence reads: CASSGGLEYSPLHF. The CDR3 nucleotides are TGTGCCAGCAGTGGGGGACTGGAGTATTCACCCCTCCACTTT.